Listed here are 28 T cell receptor beta chains from one sample, sequenced in a study of response to subunit inactivated influenza vaccine. TCRdb passed the RT-PCR reads through MiXCR, listing each CDR3 protein once. The sample yields approximately 480,000 distinct CDR3 sequences, approximately 11% seen once. This material consisted of PBMCs from blood, taken about 40 days after vaccination. The receptors originated from a man aged 50-59 years who received an inactivated influenza vaccine.

The CDR3 sequence: CASSQGGWGDTPSYGYTF. The CDR3 nucleotides are TGCGCCAGCAGCCAAGGGGGCTGGGGGGACACCCCCTCCTATGGCTACACCTTC. V usage is TRBV4-3 and J usage is TRBJ1-2; TRBD1 is a possible D gene (6 bases). The CDR3 has 18 residues. Trimming left V 1 base short and J 4 bases short, with 22 bases between. CDR1 is LGHNA, CDR2 YSLEER, per germline.

V and J are TRBV20-1 and TRBJ2-7; perhaps TRBD2 as D (5 bases). The ends were cut back, 1 base at V and 4 bases at J, with 23 bases in the middle. The CDR3 is 17 residues long. Per germline, CDR1 DFQATT and CDR2 SNEGSKA (reference sequence). This CDR3 is CSARGIDLSYSEYEQYF. CDR3 nucleotide sequence: TGCAGTGCTAGAGGAATTGACTTGTCATATAGCGAGTACGAGCAGTACTTC.

V is TRBV9 and J is TRBJ2-1; perhaps TRBD2 as D (7 bases). Germline V CDR1 and CDR2: SGDLS, YYNGEE. This CDR3 is 15 amino acids long. V lost 4 bases to trimming and J lost 6 bases, with 17 bases between them. The CDR3 bases are TGTGCCAGCAGCCTAGGGGGGGGGGCCTTCAATGAGCAGTTCTTC. This gives the protein CASSLGGGAFNEQFF.

This chain links TRBV7-9 with TRBJ2-3, with no clear D. Between the trimmed V and J ends, which lost 1 base and 1 base, there was a span of 12 bases. This CDR3 is 16 amino acids long. Germline assignment: CDR1 SEHNR and CDR2 FQNEAQ (reference sequence). The CDR3 DNA follows: TGTGCCAGCAGCTTAGTCGCTGGCAGTCGCACAGATACGCAGTATTTT. Translated, it gives CASSLVAGSRTDTQYF.

The rearrangement joins TRBV4-3 to TRBJ2-7; D is possibly TRBD2 (7 bases). V dropped 1 base and J dropped 6 bases, with 13 bases sitting between them. This CDR3 has 14 amino acids. Germline V gene data show CDR1 as LGHNA and CDR2 as YSLEER. CDR3: CASSQGQGGGEQYF. For the CDR3, the DNA is TGCGCCAGCAGCCAAGGGCAGGGAGGGGGCGAGCAGTACTTC.

This chain joins TRBV12-3 or TRBV12-4 and TRBJ1-1, with 7 bases matching TRBD1. The CDR3 contains 14 residues. Trimming cost V 5 bases and J 4 bases; bases outside gene matches: 7. The CDR3 nucleotides are TGTGCCAGCAGTGTGGCGGGACAGCTCACTGAAGCTTTCTTT. Amino acid sequence: CASSVAGQLTEAFF.

This clonotype has a handful of counts. The chain joins TRBV4-2 to TRBJ2-7, with unresolved D. The CDR3 covers 16 residues. In germline, CDR1 is LGHNA, CDR2 YNFKEQ. V lost 0 bases to trimming and J lost 2 bases, with 14 bases between them. The CDR3 sequence: CASSQEGRNPTYEQYF. CDR3 bases: TGTGCCAGCAGCCAAGAAGGCCGAAATCCGACCTACGAGCAGTACTTC.

This clonotype has a count of ten or more. The chain is built from TRBV20-1 and TRBJ2-3, with unresolved D. Trimming shortened V by 3 bases and J by 2 bases, and 6 bases separated the two germline ends. The CDR3 length is 12 residues. Germline CDR1 reads DFQATT; CDR2 reads SNEGSKA (reference sequence). The CDR3 DNA reads TGCAGTGCTAGCCAGGCCACAGATACGCAGTATTTT. Translated, it gives CSASQATDTQYF.

This clonotype was observed a few times. CDR3 loop: CASSDRGRRTYEQYF. For the CDR3, the DNA is TGTGCCAGCAGCGACCGCGGACGGAGGACCTACGAGCAGTACTTC. This chain links TRBV11-2 with TRBJ2-7; TRBD2 might be the D (5 bases). V gave up 5 bases and J gave up 2 bases, with 16 bases separating them. The germline V gene encodes CDR1 SGHAT and CDR2 FQNNGV. The CDR3 is made up of 15 amino acids.

CDR3 sequence reads: CASSSDPRASGENEQFF. CDR3 sequence (DNA): TGTGCCAGCAGCTCGGACCCGAGAGCGAGCGGGGAGAATGAGCAGTTCTTC. The V call is TRBV7-2, the J call TRBJ2-1; 7 bases are a match to TRBD2. Germline CDR1 and CDR2: SGHTA and FQGNSA. V lost 4 bases to trimming and J lost 7 bases; unmatched junction nucleotides: 16. The CDR3 loop spans 17 amino acids.

The chain links TRBV12-3 or TRBV12-4 to TRBJ1-2, with 8 bases fitting TRBD1. This CDR3 has 14 residues. V trimming: 5 bases; J trimming: 4 bases; junction bases outside the gene matches: 6. In DNA, the CDR3 is TGTGCCAGCAGTCCCTCGGGACAGGCCTATGGCTACACCTTC. Translated, it gives CASSPSGQAYGYTF.

This clonotype has just a few counts. The chain uses TRBV5-1 and TRBJ2-3; 11 bases are a match to TRBD2. With V trimmed by 2 bases and J by 4 bases, 0 bases remained unmatched. CDR3 length: 14 amino acids. Germline CDR1 SGHRS, CDR2 YFSETQ. This CDR3 reads CASSLLAGADTQYF. In nucleotides, the CDR3 is TGCGCCAGCAGCTTACTAGCGGGAGCAGATACGCAGTATTTT.

This clonotype was observed a handful of times. V and J are TRBV7-9 and TRBJ2-2; 12 bases align to TRBD2. The CDR3 runs 16 residues. J was trimmed by 7 bases and V by 3 bases; bases with no gene match: 6. CDR1 is SEHNR and CDR2 is FQNEAQ in the germline V gene (reference sequence). Here the CDR3 DNA reads TGTGCCAGCAGCTTTCGGACTAGCGGGACCCACGGGGAGCTGTTTTTT. Translating it yields CASSFRTSGTHGELFF.

V is TRBV4-1 and J is TRBJ2-3; TRBD2 matches 16 bases. This CDR3 has 22 amino acids. Germline V gene lookup returns CDR1 MGHRA and CDR2 YSYEKL. The J segment lost 1 base and the V segment lost 2 bases, leaving 15 bases of the junction unmatched. The CDR3 loop reads CASSQLHYSGTSGRARTDTQYF. CDR3 nucleotide sequence: TGCGCCAGCAGCCAACTCCACTACTCCGGGACTAGCGGGAGGGCCCGCACAGATACGCAGTATTTT.

This clonotype was detected a few times. At one end the junction does not follow the germline gene, possibly because of a read error. The chain recombines TRBV11-2 with TRBJ2-1, with TRBD2 identical over 9 bases. Germline loops: CDR1 SGHAT, CDR2 FQNNGV. The CDR3 contains 13 residues. CDR3 nucleotides: TGTGCCAGCAGCCCATCTGGCGGGAGGGCTACGCTCTTC. It codes for CASSPSGGRATLF. Full variable domain (remainder filled in from reference TRBV11-2 and TRBJ2-1): EAGVAQSPRYKIIEKRQSVAFWCNPISGHATLYWYQQILGQGPKLLIQFQNNGVVDDSQLPKDRFSAERLKGVDSTLKIQPAKLEDSAVYLCASSPSGGRATLFGPGTRLTVL.

The V call is TRBV10-3, the J call TRBJ2-6; D is uncertain. The CDR3 runs 13 residues. Germline V gives CDR1 ENHRY, CDR2 SYGVKD. V was shortened by 8 bases and J by 13 bases, with 18 bases between the two germline ends. The chain's CDR3 is CAIGPGLLRVLTF. Here the CDR3 DNA reads TGTGCCATCGGCCCTGGGCTCCTGAGGGTCCTGACTTTC.

This clonotype was seen more than once but under ten times. V and J are TRBV18 and TRBJ2-5; TRBD2 matches 9 bases. CDR1 is KGHSH and CDR2 is LQKENI in the germline V gene. Trimming took 1 base from V and 5 from J; bases not matched to a gene: 8. The CDR3 consists of 16 residues. The CDR3 spells CASSPRSGRRFETQYF. The CDR3 DNA follows: TGTGCCAGCTCACCACGTAGCGGGAGAAGGTTTGAGACCCAGTACTTC.

As to this clonotype: Since a much larger clone is just one base distant, this may be a read error. The chain employs TRBV7-2 and TRBJ2-1, with TRBD2 matching 9 bases. The germline V gene has CDR1 SGHTA and CDR2 FQGNSA. The CDR3 has 15 residues. CDR3 region: CASSLGGLAINEQLF. In DNA, the CDR3 is TGTGCCAGCAGCTTAGGTGGACTAGCGATCAATGAGCAGCTCTTC.

This clonotype came up many times. The rearrangement joins TRBV6-5 to TRBJ2-3; tentatively, D is TRBD2 (6 bases). V dropped 3 bases and J dropped 4 bases, with 17 bases sitting between them. The CDR3 extends over 16 amino acids. In germline, CDR1 is MNHEY, CDR2 SVGAGI. CDR3 in DNA: TGTGCCAGCAGTTATAGGAGGGGTAGCCCCCCAGATACGCAGTATTTT. This sequence encodes CASSYRRGSPPDTQYF.

This clonotype was observed a handful of times. This chain links TRBV15 with TRBJ1-4, with D maybe TRBD1 (6 bases). Germline V lookup: CDR1 LNHNV, CDR2 YYDKDF (reference sequence). The CDR3 is 15 residues long. Trimming cost V 0 bases and J 6 bases, with 11 bases left between them. The CDR3 nucleotides are TGTGCCACCAGCAGAGAGGGCAGGGGTGATGAAAAACTGTTTTTT. The encoded protein is CATSREGRGDEKLFF.

This clonotype was counted at least ten times. V gene TRBV29-1 combines with J gene TRBJ2-1; weak D call: TRBD2 (6 bases). V lost 3 bases to trimming and J lost 8 bases, with 17 bases between them. There are 14 residues in the CDR3. Per germline, CDR1 SQVTM and CDR2 ANQGSEA. Here the CDR3 reads CSVDDGREGYEQFF. CDR3 bases: TGCAGCGTTGATGATGGGCGGGAAGGGTATGAGCAGTTCTTC.

The V gene is TRBV5-1, the J gene TRBJ2-5; tentative D call: TRBD2 (6 bases). V shed 4 bases and J shed 0 bases, with 10 bases lying between them. The CDR3 spans 14 residues. Germline CDR1 SGHRS, CDR2 YFSETQ. This chain's CDR3 is CASSPRGDQETQYF. In DNA, the CDR3 is TGCGCCAGCAGCCCACGCGGGGACCAAGAGACCCAGTACTTC.

This clonotype was seen only a few times. This sequence joins TRBV15 and TRBJ2-7; unclear D gene. Per germline, CDR1 LNHNV and CDR2 YYDKDF (reference sequence). This CDR3 has 13 residues. Trimming cost V 6 bases and J 3 bases, with 12 bases left between them. The CDR3 loop is CATRVGSNYEQYF. The DNA for the CDR3 is TGTGCCACCAGAGTGGGATCTAACTACGAGCAGTACTTC.

At least ten counts were recorded for this clonotype. CDR3: CASSQERRLERYF. CDR3 sequence (DNA): TGTGCCAGCAGCCAAGAGAGGCGGCTGGAACGATACTTC. This rearrangement joins TRBV4-2 to TRBJ2-7; D is undetermined. The V end was cut by 0 bases, the J end by 13 bases, with 16 bases between. Germline values: CDR1 LGHNA, CDR2 YNFKEQ. CDR3 length equals 13 residues.

This clonotype was seen repeatedly, ten times or more. This chain links TRBV4-2 with TRBJ2-2, with 7 bases matching TRBD2. The germline gives CDR1 LGHNA, CDR2 YNFKEQ. V lost 0 bases to trimming and J lost 7 bases; unmatched junction nucleotides: 5. The CDR3 extends over 15 amino acids. The CDR3 bases are TGTGCCAGCAGCCAAGATGGTAGCGGGTACGGGGAGCTGTTTTTT. Its translation: CASSQDGSGYGELFF.

There are many counts of this clonotype. The J gene is TRBJ2-7, the V gene TRBV10-3; TRBD1 is a possible D gene (6 bases). CDR1 ENHRY and CDR2 SYGVKD come from the germline V gene. Trimming removed 7 bases from V and 1 base from J, with 17 bases in between. This CDR3 comprises 15 residues. CDR3 in amino acids: CAINTQGQNSYEQYF. The CDR3 nucleotides read TGTGCCATCAATACTCAGGGGCAAAATTCCTACGAGCAGTACTTC.

This clonotype was recorded many times. The chain links TRBV21-1 to TRBJ1-1; the table's D gene call, TRBD1, was not cross checked with the DNA. TRBV21-1 corresponds to a pseudogene. The CDR3 is 15 amino acids. CDR3 in DNA: TGTGCCAGCAGCAAAGAGGTACCTGGGCGGACTGAAGCTTTCTTT. Its protein product is CASSKEVPGRTEAFF.

V and J are TRBV20-1 and TRBJ1-1, with TRBD1 matching over 7 bases. In germline, CDR1 is DFQATT, CDR2 SNEGSKA (reference sequence). CDR3 size: 14 residues. After removal of 4 bases from V and 2 bases from J, the junction contained 7 bases not matched to a gene. The chain's CDR3 is CSATINRGNTEAFF. The CDR3 DNA reads TGCAGTGCTACGATAAACAGGGGTAACACTGAAGCTTTCTTT.